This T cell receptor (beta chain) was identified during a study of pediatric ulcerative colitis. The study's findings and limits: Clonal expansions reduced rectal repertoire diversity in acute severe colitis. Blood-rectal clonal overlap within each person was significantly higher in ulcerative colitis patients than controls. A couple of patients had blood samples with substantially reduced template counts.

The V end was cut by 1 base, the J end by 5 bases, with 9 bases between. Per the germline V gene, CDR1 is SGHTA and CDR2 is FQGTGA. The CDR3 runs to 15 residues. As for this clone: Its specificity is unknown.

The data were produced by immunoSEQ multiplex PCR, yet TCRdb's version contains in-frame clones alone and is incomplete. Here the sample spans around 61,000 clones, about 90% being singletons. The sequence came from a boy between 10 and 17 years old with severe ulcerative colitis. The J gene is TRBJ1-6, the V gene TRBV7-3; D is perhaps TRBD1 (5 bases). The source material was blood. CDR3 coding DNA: TGTGCCAGCAGCTTAAATCACAGGAATAATTCACCCCTCCACTTT. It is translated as CASSLNHRNNSPLHF.